This T cell receptor beta chain was sequenced in a study of OX40 agonist ivuxolimab in advanced cancers. Describing the broader study: Ivuxolimab was an agonistic, fully human IgG2 monoclonal antibody directed against OX40 (CD134), a costimulatory receptor. Intravenous ivuxolimab was administered to patients every 2 weeks at six dose levels: 0.01, 0.1, 0.3, 1.5, 3 and 10 mg/kg. Among the roughly 50 dose-escalation patients, about 19 had hepatocellular carcinoma, roughly 15 melanoma, 9 renal cell carcinoma and 9 head and neck cancer. The dose-escalation cohort was over 70% male with a mean age of around 62 years, ranging from about 20 to 85. Prior anti-PD-1, anti-PD-L1 or anti-CTLA-4 therapy was permitted, and 30% to 45% of dose-escalation patients had received checkpoint inhibitors. Partial responses occurred in three dose-escalation patients, of whom one had hepatocellular carcinoma and two had cutaneous melanoma. The purpose of peripheral TCRbeta sequencing was to test whether ivuxolimab changed TCR sequence diversity and led to clonal T-cell expansion. The paper covers the monotherapy dose-escalation part of the phase I ivuxolimab trial, which included N = 52 patients.

Worth noting for this clone: The specificity of this receptor is unknown. Base-call qualities are not available, and no considerably larger clone is one nucleotide away.

For sequencing of the TCRbeta CDR3 region, genomic DNA was extracted from the sorted cells. The immunoSEQ Assay was used for sequencing of TCRbeta CDR3 regions. What TCRdb holds here is the immuneACCESS table cut down to in-frame rearrangements. Part of the clones is not present; checked against another copy, under half of the missing clones reflect an unresolved V gene, and the others are unexplained. Present in this sample are just under 65,000 clones, 84% of which were seen just once. Approximately 9.4% of the sample is held by the ten biggest clonotypes. The paper's findings and limits, for the study overall: In the 0.1-3.0 mg/kg groups, partial responders had among the lowest normalized peripheral clonal expansion, particularly in CD8+ T cells. At doses of 0.1 to 3.0 mg/kg, clonal expansion of both CD4+ and CD8+ T cells in blood was seen between baseline and week 6. The antigen specificity of the peripheral T cells that underwent clonal expansion was not determined. After ivuxolimab, more expanded clones were found on average in CD8+ T cells than in CD4+ T cells. Low levels of normalized T-cell clonal expansion were also seen in some nonresponding patients.

The trial excluded patients who had a history of autoimmune disease or were on systemic immunosuppression. In every dose cohort, peripheral blood was drawn for TCR sequencing at baseline, cycle 4 day 1, and cycle 7 day 1. The samples were drawn from a first-in-human, open-label, multicenter phase I dose-escalation trial of ivuxolimab. Adults with locally advanced or metastatic melanoma, renal cell, hepatocellular, or head and neck squamous cell carcinoma were enrolled in the trial. CD4+ and CD8+ T cells were sorted separately from peripheral blood before TCR sequencing. The germline V end is reduced by 0 bases and the J end by 4 bases; junction bases left unmatched: 5. CDR1 is given as SNHLY and CDR2 as FYNNEI, both from the germline V gene. The CDR3 spans 15 residues, from the cysteine through the phenylalanine. Here the CDR3 DNA is all that survives: 45 bases in frame from base 1.

The input for sequencing was CD4+ or CD8+ T cells sorted from blood, taken in a trial of the OX40 agonist ivuxolimab. The receptor's source is an adult with an advanced solid tumor such as melanoma, head and neck, liver or kidney cancer. Recombination linked TRBV2 to TRBJ2-5, with 7 middle bases fitting TRBD2. CDR3 region: CASSEAAPGGETQYF. Here is the DNA: TGTGCCAGCAGTGAAGCGGCCCCGGGGGGAGAGACCCAGTACTTC.